This T cell receptor beta chain comes out of a study of blood T cells in healthy people across ages. To note about this clonotype: Its antigen remains unknown.

V was shortened by 2 bases and J by 9 bases, with 16 bases between the two germline ends. Germline lookup yields CDR1 SGHDT and CDR2 YYEEEE. The CDR3 spans 14 residues. Study results and caveats: Across the age range, TCR beta diversity per million T cells fell in a roughly linear way.

For the second PCR, which ran for about 6 to 11 cycles, a sample-barcoded 5' primer and a J-beta primer mix were used. Through a template-switch adaptor with 12 random nucleotides, each cDNA molecule received a tag. MiXCR, run by TCRdb on the 5' RACE reads, gives a single entry per CDR3 protein. The table lists hundreds of thousands of distinct CDR3 sequences, about 29% of them singletons. The data were also submitted as part of a second study, on T cells of mothers and their children. From that report: It was through the M1S primer of the second PCR that sample barcodes and 2-4 random nucleotides were added. Slightly higher, non-significant overlap characterized related mother-child pairs relative to unrelated pairs.

What was sequenced was blood. The chain carries TRBV5-6 and TRBJ2-3; perhaps TRBD2 as D (6 bases). The receptor was derived from a boy between 2 and 10 years old in good health. The CDR3 loop is CASSFQRVPHTQYF. The CDR3 DNA reads TGTGCCAGCAGCTTCCAGCGGGTTCCGCACACGCAGTATTTT.